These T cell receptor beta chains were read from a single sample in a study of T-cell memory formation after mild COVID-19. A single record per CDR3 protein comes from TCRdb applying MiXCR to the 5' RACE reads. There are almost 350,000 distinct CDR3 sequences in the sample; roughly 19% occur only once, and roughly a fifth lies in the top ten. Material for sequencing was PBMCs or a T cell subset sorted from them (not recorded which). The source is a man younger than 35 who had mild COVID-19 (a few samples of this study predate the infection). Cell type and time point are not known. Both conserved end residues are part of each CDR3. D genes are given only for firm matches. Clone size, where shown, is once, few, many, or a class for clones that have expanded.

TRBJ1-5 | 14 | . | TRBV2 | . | CASSPEYSNQPQHF | TGTGCCAGCAGTCCAGAATATAGCAATCAGCCCCAGCATTTT
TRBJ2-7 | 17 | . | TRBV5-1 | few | CASSLGTSPGASYEQYF | TGCGCCAGCAGCCTGGGGACCTCTCCGGGTGCATCCTACGAGCAGTACTTC
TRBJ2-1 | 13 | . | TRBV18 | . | CASSPGTWNEQFF | TGTGCCAGCTCACCAGGGACGTGGAATGAGCAGTTCTTC
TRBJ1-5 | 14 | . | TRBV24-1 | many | CATSGQGQNQPQHF | TGTGCCACCAGTGGGCAGGGCCAAAATCAGCCCCAGCATTTT
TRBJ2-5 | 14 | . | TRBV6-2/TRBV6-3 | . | CASNPTGVRGAQYF | TGTGCCAGCAACCCAACAGGGGTCCGGGGGGCCCAGTACTTC
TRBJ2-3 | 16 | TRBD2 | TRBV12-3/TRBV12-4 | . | CASSHERGSSTDTQYF | TGTGCCAGCAGCCACGAGCGGGGGTCTAGCACAGATACGCAGTATTTT
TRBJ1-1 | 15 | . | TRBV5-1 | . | CASSPLRGRVNEAFF | TGCGCCAGCAGCCCCTTGCGGGGTCGGGTTAATGAAGCTTTCTTT
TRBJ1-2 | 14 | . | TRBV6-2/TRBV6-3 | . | CASSLGFLNYGYTF | TGTGCCAGCAGTTTGGGGTTCTTGAACTATGGCTACACCTTC
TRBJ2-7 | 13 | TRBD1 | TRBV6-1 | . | CASSGQGVNEQYF | TGTGCCAGCAGTGGACAGGGGGTGAACGAGCAGTACTTC
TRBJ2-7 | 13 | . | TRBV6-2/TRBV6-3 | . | CASRTATLREQYF | TGTGCCAGCAGAACCGCCACTTTACGGGAGCAGTACTTC
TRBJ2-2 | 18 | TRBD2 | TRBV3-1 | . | CASSQDLPGGPSTGELFF | TGTGCCAGCAGCCAAGATTTGCCGGGGGGGCCGAGTACCGGGGAGCTGTTTTTT
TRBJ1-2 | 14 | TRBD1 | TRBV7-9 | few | CASSLNPRQGGYTF | TGTGCCAGCAGCTTAAACCCTAGACAGGGCGGCTACACCTTC
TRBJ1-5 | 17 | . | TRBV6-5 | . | CASSRSGGPYSNQPQHF | TGTGCCAGCAGTCGCAGCGGGGGTCCCTATAGCAATCAGCCCCAGCATTTT
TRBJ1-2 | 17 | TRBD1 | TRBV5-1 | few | CASSSHGTGEANYGYTF | TGCGCCAGCAGCTCACACGGGACAGGAGAAGCTAACTATGGCTACACCTTC